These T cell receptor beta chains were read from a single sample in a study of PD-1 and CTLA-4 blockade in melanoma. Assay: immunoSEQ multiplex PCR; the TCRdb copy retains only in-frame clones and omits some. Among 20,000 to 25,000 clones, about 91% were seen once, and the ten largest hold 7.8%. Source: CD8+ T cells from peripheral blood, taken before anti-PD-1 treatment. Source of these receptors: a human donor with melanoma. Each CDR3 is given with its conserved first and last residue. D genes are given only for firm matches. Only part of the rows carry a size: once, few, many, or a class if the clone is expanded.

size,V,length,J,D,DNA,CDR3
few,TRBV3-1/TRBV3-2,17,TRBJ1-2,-,TGTGCCAGCAGCCAAGATCAGTCGAGTGGCCAGAACTATGGCTACACCTTC,CASSQDQSSGQNYGYTF
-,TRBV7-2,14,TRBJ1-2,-,TGTGCCAGCCATACTAGGCTCCCCGAGGGTGGCTACACCTTC,CASHTRLPEGGYTF
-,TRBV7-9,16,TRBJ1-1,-,TGTGCCAGCAGCTCCCCAAGGGGGATTATGAACACTGAAGCTTTCTTT,CASSSPRGIMNTEAFF
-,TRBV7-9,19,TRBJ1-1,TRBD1,TGTGCCAGCAGCTTAGCTGAAAGGGGACAGGAGAGGATGAACACTGAAGCTTTCTTT,CASSLAERGQERMNTEAFF
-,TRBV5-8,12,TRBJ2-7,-,TGTGCCAGCAGCTTGGGAGGGAGCGAGCAGTACTTC,CASSLGGSEQYF
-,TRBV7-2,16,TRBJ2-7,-,TGTGCCAGCAGCTTAGCGGAATCCGGGACACCATACGAGCAGTACTTC,CASSLAESGTPYEQYF
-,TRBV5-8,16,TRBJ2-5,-,TGTGCCAGCAGCCCGGTTACAGGGCCGTACCAAGAGACCCAGTACTTC,CASSPVTGPYQETQYF
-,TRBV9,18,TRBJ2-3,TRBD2,TGTGCCAGCAGCACCAGAGGGCTGGGAGCGGGGGGGCCGGATACGCAGTATTTT,CASSTRGLGAGGPDTQYF
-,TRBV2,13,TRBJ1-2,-,TGTGCCAGCAGTCGGACTGAGATCTATGGCTACACCTTC,CASSRTEIYGYTF
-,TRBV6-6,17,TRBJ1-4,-,TGTGCCAGCAGTCAATCGGTTGAAATCGCAACTAATGAAAAACTGTTTTTT,CASSQSVEIATNEKLFF
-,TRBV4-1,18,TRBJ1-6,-,TGCGCCAGCAGCCACAAAGACAGTGAAGCGTCCTATAATTCACCCCTCCACTTT,CASSHKDSEASYNSPLHF
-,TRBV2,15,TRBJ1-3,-,TGTGCCAGCAGTTCAACACGGGATCCCGGAAACACCATATATTTT,CASSSTRDPGNTIYF
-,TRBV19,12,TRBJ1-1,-,TGTGCCAGTGGCGGTGTGAACACTGAAGCTTTCTTT,CASGGVNTEAFF
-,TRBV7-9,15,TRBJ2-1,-,TGTGCCAGCAGCTTAGCGGCAGGGCAGTACAATGAGCAGTTCTTC,CASSLAAGQYNEQFF
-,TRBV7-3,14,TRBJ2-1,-,TGTGCCAGCAGCTCCTCGGACAATTTCGATGAGCAGTTCTTC,CASSSSDNFDEQFF
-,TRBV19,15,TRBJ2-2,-,TGTGCCAGTAGTATTGAGGGTGCGGACACCGGGGAGCTGTTTTTT,CASSIEGADTGELFF
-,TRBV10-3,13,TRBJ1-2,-,TGTGCCATCACTCCGCTACCGCGCTATGGCTACACCTTC,CAITPLPRYGYTF
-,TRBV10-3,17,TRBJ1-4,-,TGTGCCATCAGTGAACAACCCAAAGAAGCAACTAATGAAAAACTGTTTTTT,CAISEQPKEATNEKLFF
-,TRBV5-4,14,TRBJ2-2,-,TGTGCCAGCAGCTCGGGACTCAACACCGGGGAGCTGTTTTTT,CASSSGLNTGELFF
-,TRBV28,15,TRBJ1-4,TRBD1,TGTGCCAGCACCATGGGACAGTCAACTAATGAAAAACTGTTTTTT,CASTMGQSTNEKLFF
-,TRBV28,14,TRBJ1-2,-,TGTGCCAGCAGTCCTACAGGATTTAACTATGGCTACACCTTC,CASSPTGFNYGYTF
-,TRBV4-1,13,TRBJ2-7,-,TGCGCCAGCAGTCTTGTAACCTACAGCGAGCAGTACTTC,CASSLVTYSEQYF
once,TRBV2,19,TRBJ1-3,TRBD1,TGTGCCAGCAGCCGTACCGGGACAGGGGGCCTGGGCTCTGGAAACACCATATATTTT,CASSRTGTGGLGSGNTIYF
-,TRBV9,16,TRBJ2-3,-,TGTGCCAGCAGCGGGACTGCCCCAGGGAGCACAGATACGCAGTATTTT,CASSGTAPGSTDTQYF